The next 27 T cell receptor beta chains were all read from a single sample in a study of T cell changes during pregnancy in multiple sclerosis. Repertoires were generated with immunoSEQ multiplex PCR, while TCRdb's copy carries only in-frame clones and drops some. The sample has more than 80,000 clones; 91% are singletons. The sample was PBMCs, taken in the first trimester of pregnancy. All receptors derive from a female donor in good health, serving as a control in a pregnancy study. Some clones in this sample may be carry-over from other donors' samples.

This clone showed up just once. This chain connects TRBV28 to TRBJ2-7; 9 nucleotides line up with TRBD1. Germline V CDR1 and CDR2: MDHEN, SYDVKM. The CDR3 has 17 amino acids. V shed 3 bases and J 6 bases; nucleotides not matched to a gene: 15. The DNA for the CDR3 is TGTGCCAGCAGTTTCCTCGGGCCGGGACAGGGCCCCTCCGAGCAGTACTTC. Translation: CASSFLGPGQGPSEQYF.

The V gene is TRBV27, the J gene TRBJ2-7; TRBD1 matches at 7 bases. The CDR3 is 14 amino acids. After removal of 5 bases from V and 3 bases from J, the junction contained 7 bases not matched to a gene. In germline, CDR1 is MNHEY, CDR2 SMNVEV (reference sequence). The CDR3 DNA reads TGTGCCAGCAGTAAGGGACAGCTCAACTACGAGCAGTACTTC. Its translation: CASSKGQLNYEQYF.

This clone was observed a single time. Written as DNA, the CDR3 is TGTGCCAGCTCACCACCGGAGGGGGGGCAGGAGACCCAGTACTTC. This codes for CASSPPEGGQETQYF. The chain uses TRBV18 and TRBJ2-5, with D possibly TRBD2 on 7 matching bases. The V and J ends lost 0 bases and 5 bases respectively, with 13 bases between them. CDR3 size: 15 residues. In germline, CDR1 is KGHSH, CDR2 LQKENI.

The chain joins TRBV2 to TRBJ1-5; weak D call: TRBD1 (5 bases). The germline CDR1 and CDR2 sequences are SNHLY and FYNNEI. Trimming stripped 8 bases from V and 4 bases from J, with 12 bases between. This CDR3 comprises 13 residues. CDR3 nucleotides: TGTGCCAGCTTGGGGGGACTTAATCAGCCCCAGCATTTT. Translating gives CASLGGLNQPQHF.

This clone was picked up a small number of times. The V gene is TRBV7-9, the J gene TRBJ1-5, with TRBD1 as a possible D gene (6 bases). The V end lost 4 bases, the J end lost 2 bases, and 18 bases lay between the germline ends. The CDR3 is 17 amino acids. The germline V gene has CDR1 SEHNR and CDR2 FQNEAQ (reference sequence). The CDR3 sequence is CASSYGSGDPGNQPQHF. The CDR3 nucleotides are TGTGCCAGCAGCTACGGGTCAGGGGATCCAGGCAATCAGCCCCAGCATTTT.

The chain uses TRBV28 and TRBJ2-7; TRBD2 might be the D (5 bases). Germline loops: CDR1 MDHEN, CDR2 SYDVKM. V was cut by 10 bases and J by 6 bases, with 16 bases left in between. This CDR3 contains 12 residues. The CDR3 sequence: CATGLPRVEQYF. The CDR3 coding sequence is TGTGCCACCGGACTGCCCAGAGTCGAGCAGTACTTC.

The rearrangement uses TRBV29-1 and TRBJ2-2, with 8 bases lining up with TRBD2. This CDR3 is 14 amino acids long. With 4 bases clipped from V and 4 bases from J, the junction kept 5 bases outside the gene matches. Germline V gene sequence: CDR1 SQVTM, CDR2 ANQGSEA. The CDR3 loop reads CSVVSGGGTGELFF. In DNA form, the CDR3 reads TGCAGCGTTGTATCCGGGGGGGGCACCGGGGAGCTGTTTTTT.

This chain joins TRBV4-2 and TRBJ2-7, with 7 bases matching TRBD1. The germline V gene encodes CDR1 LGHNA and CDR2 YNFKEQ. The CDR3 has 15 residues. Losses at the gene ends were 4 bases for V and 4 bases for J; bases not matched to a gene: 10. CDR3 region: CASSLPSLGQYEQYF. The CDR3 DNA sequence: TGTGCCAGCAGCCTACCCAGTTTGGGACAGTACGAGCAGTACTTC.

Only one count was recorded for this clone. V usage is TRBV4-2 and J usage is TRBJ2-3; 9 bases are shared with TRBD1. Germline values: CDR1 LGHNA, CDR2 YNFKEQ. V lost 4 bases, J lost 7 bases, and 12 bases stayed unmatched. The CDR3 runs to 16 residues. Here the CDR3 reads CASSLTPGQGYNTQYF. DNA of the CDR3: TGTGCCAGCAGCCTTACTCCGGGACAGGGATATAATACGCAGTATTTT.

The genes are TRBV6-5 and TRBJ2-1; 12 nucleotides line up with TRBD2. The V segment lost 2 bases and the J segment 5 bases; nucleotides outside the gene matches: 1. Germline-derived CDR1 and CDR2 are MNHEY and SVGAGI. This CDR3 is 15 amino acids long. For the CDR3, the DNA is TGTGCCAGCAGTTACGGACTAGCGGGGAACAATGAGCAGTTCTTC. Translating gives CASSYGLAGNNEQFF.

The chain couples TRBV7-9 to TRBJ2-1; the match to TRBD2 covers 10 bases. J lost 15 bases, V lost 5 bases, and 10 bases had no gene match. The CDR3 covers 13 residues. CDR1 and CDR2 from the germline V gene are SEHNR and FQNEAQ (reference sequence). The CDR3 DNA follows: TGTGCCAGCAGCCTAGGGCTAGCGGGAGTTGCGTTCTTC. It translates to CASSLGLAGVAFF.

This chain uses TRBV4-1 with TRBJ1-2, with D tentatively TRBD1 (6 bases). CDR1 MGHRA and CDR2 YSYEKL come from the germline V gene. The CDR3 loop spans 16 amino acids. V dropped 3 bases and J dropped 4 bases, with 18 bases sitting between them. The CDR3, as DNA: TGCGCCAGCAGCCATGGACCGACTCGGGACATCTATGGCTACACCTTC. This encodes CASSHGPTRDIYGYTF.

V gene TRBV7-9 combines with J gene TRBJ2-2, with 9 bases that match TRBD1. The CDR3 is 15 amino acids. Germline-derived CDR1 and CDR2 are SEHNR and FQNEAQ (reference sequence). With 5 bases clipped from V and 4 bases from J, the junction kept 5 bases outside the gene matches. The CDR3 here is CASSGTGGRTGELFF. CDR3 DNA sequence: TGTGCCAGCAGCGGTACAGGGGGCCGCACCGGGGAGCTGTTTTTT.

The count of this clone is one. This sequence joins TRBV7-3 and TRBJ1-6; 12 positions agree with TRBD1. V shed 4 bases, J shed 7 bases, and the junction held 2 bases outside the gene matches. Germline CDR1 reads SGHTA; CDR2 reads FQGTGA. The length of the CDR3 is 15 residues. The CDR3 is CASSSGQGANSPLHF. In DNA, the CDR3 is TGTGCCAGCAGCTCGGGACAGGGGGCGAATTCACCCCTCCACTTT.

The chain carries TRBV28 and TRBJ2-5; 11 bases agree with TRBD1. Germline assignment: CDR1 MDHEN and CDR2 SYDVKM. The CDR3 runs 17 residues. V trimming: 4 bases; J trimming: 2 bases; junction bases outside the gene matches: 9. In DNA, the CDR3 is TGTGCCAGCAGTTCCGGACAGGGGGCAAAATGGCAAGAGACCCAGTACTTC. Amino acid sequence: CASSSGQGAKWQETQYF.

The chain carries TRBV2 and TRBJ2-1, with 9 bases matching TRBD2. V lost 3 bases to trimming and J lost 7 bases; unmatched junction nucleotides: 7. Germline CDR1 is SNHLY and CDR2 is FYNNEI. The CDR3 is 15 residues long. The CDR3 here is CASSDPAGGPNEQFF. The CDR3 DNA reads TGTGCCAGCAGTGACCCTGCGGGAGGGCCGAATGAGCAGTTCTTC. The entire variable domain, with the rest obtained from reference TRBV2 and TRBJ2-1, is as follows: EPEVTQTPSHQVTQMGQEVILRCVPISNHLYFYWYRQILGQKVEFLVSFYNNEISEKSEIFDDQFSVERPDGSNFTLKIRSTKLEDSAMYFCASSDPAGGPNEQFFGPGTRLTVL.

The chain is built from TRBV6-1 and TRBJ2-7; D not resolved. V was shortened by 2 bases and J by 3 bases, with 8 bases between the two germline ends. The CDR3 runs 13 residues. In germline, CDR1 is MNHNS, CDR2 SASEGT. CDR3 DNA sequence: TGTGCCAGCAGTGAACGTCAGGTCTACGAGCAGTACTTC. As protein: CASSERQVYEQYF.

The V gene is TRBV7-8, the J gene TRBJ2-1, with D perhaps TRBD2 (5 bases). CDR3 length: 14 residues. V lost 5 bases and J 8 bases, leaving 16 bases between the germline ends. Germline values: CDR1 SGHVS, CDR2 FQNEAQ. The CDR3 nucleotides are TGTGCCAGCAGCCCAGGCGCTAGCATGCATGAGCAGTTCTTC. Its protein is CASSPGASMHEQFF.

Concerning this clone itself: A read error may account for a junction end that differs from germline. The chain uses TRBV28 and TRBJ1-1; D is undetermined. Per germline, CDR1 MDHEN and CDR2 SYDVKM. The CDR3 length is 14 residues. The CDR3 DNA is TGTGCCGGCAGCCGAGGTTGGCAGAACACTGAAGCTTTCTTT. This sequence encodes CAGSRGWQNTEAFF. The full variable domain, its missing parts supplied by reference TRBV28 and TRBJ1-1, is DVKVTQSSRYLVKRTGEKVFLECVQDMDHENMFWYRQDPGLGLRLIYFSYDVKMKEKGDIPEGYSVSREKKERFSLILESASTNQTSMYLCAGSRGWQNTEAFFGQGTRLTVV.

The gene calls are TRBV5-1 and TRBJ2-7; 12 nucleotides match TRBD1. V lost 4 bases, J lost 2 bases, and 7 bases stayed unmatched. Germline CDR1 is SGHRS and CDR2 is YFSETQ. This CDR3 has 16 residues. The DNA of the CDR3 is TGCGCCAGCAGCCCGTCCGGGACAGGGGGCACCTACGAGCAGTACTTC. This sequence encodes CASSPSGTGGTYEQYF.

The chain carries TRBV7-2 and TRBJ1-3, with D possibly being TRBD1 (5 bases). The V end was cut by 2 bases, the J end by 7 bases, with 15 bases between. This CDR3 contains 15 residues. The germline V gene encodes CDR1 SGHTA and CDR2 FQGNSA. The CDR3 loop is CASSLFARAANTIYF. CDR3 coding DNA: TGTGCCAGCAGCTTATTTGCCAGGGCGGCGAACACCATATATTTT.

This rearrangement joins TRBV19 to TRBJ1-2; TRBD1 matches at 9 bases. V gave up 8 bases and J gave up 5 bases; unmatched junction bases: 0. Germline assignment: CDR1 LNHDA and CDR2 SQIVND (reference sequence). The CDR3 runs 11 residues. CDR3 loop: CASGTGYGYTF. The CDR3 DNA is TGTGCCAGTGGGACAGGGTATGGCTACACCTTC.

The genes are TRBV19 and TRBJ2-7; D gene uncertain. V lost 2 bases to trimming and J lost 1 base, with 6 bases between them. Germline lookup yields CDR1 LNHDA and CDR2 SQIVND (reference sequence). The CDR3 has 13 amino acids. CDR3 DNA sequence: TGTGCCAGTAGTATATCGGGTTCCTACGAGCAGTACTTC. Its translation: CASSISGSYEQYF.

The chain employs TRBV5-1 and TRBJ2-2, with D possibly matching TRBD1 (6 bases). Trimming pared 2 bases from V and 2 bases from J, leaving 10 bases between. This CDR3 comprises 15 residues. In germline, CDR1 is SGHRS, CDR2 YFSETQ. The CDR3 reads CASSFYRDNTGELFF. CDR3 DNA: TGCGCCAGCAGCTTCTACAGGGATAACACCGGGGAGCTGTTTTTT.

The rearrangement links TRBV6-4 to TRBJ2-3; 12 bases map to TRBD2. The V segment lost 5 bases and the J segment 6 bases; nucleotides outside the gene matches: 3. CDR1 and CDR2 from the germline V gene are MRHNA and SNTAGT. The CDR3 has 14 amino acids. This CDR3 reads CASSRLAGADTQYF. CDR3 sequence (DNA): TGTGCCAGCAGTCGACTAGCGGGAGCGGATACGCAGTATTTT.

This chain joins TRBV29-1 and TRBJ1-2, with D possibly TRBD1 on 5 matching bases. V gave up 4 bases and J gave up 6 bases, with 12 bases separating them. This CDR3 spans 12 amino acids. Germline CDR1 and CDR2: SQVTM and ANQGSEA. CDR3 in DNA: TGCAGCGTTGTCCCCTGGGGGGATGGCTACACCTTC. As protein: CSVVPWGDGYTF.

This sequence joins TRBV6-1 and TRBJ2-5; 8 bases are a match to TRBD2. The junction had 7 bases not matched to a gene; V was cut back by 6 bases and J by 4 bases. This CDR3 has 14 amino acids. The germline gives CDR1 MNHNS, CDR2 SASEGT. DNA for the CDR3: TGTGCCAGCAGGGAGGTAGCGGGGATAGAGACCCAGTACTTC. It codes for CASREVAGIETQYF.